The T cell receptor (beta chain) under discussion was sequenced for a study of metastatic and nonmetastatic thyroid tumors. Study background: The study looked at repertoires side by side in blood and in tumor or nodule tissue from malignant and benign thyroid patients.

Broader study findings: Relative to benign nodules, malignant thyroid tumors were reportedly characterized by significantly elevated TCR beta diversity in blood and tumor.

In the original workflow: To classify distant metastasis in papillary thyroid cancer, a model was built from CDR3 differences across clinicopathological groups. TCRdb re-called the PCR reads with MiXCR. The V and J calls follow TCRdb's processing rather than the paper's. The repertoire includes about 38,000 clones, about half of them detected once, and roughly a quarter sits in the top ten. The entire patient cohort was treatment-naive prior to thyroid surgery. Comments on this clone: The antigen remains undetermined.

J lost 0 bases, V lost 7 bases, and 13 bases had no gene match. CDR3 length: 17 residues. Germline CDR1 DFQATT, CDR2 SNEGSKA (reference sequence). The sample taken for sequencing was tumor tissue. This TCR was sampled from a male donor with papillary thyroid cancer or a benign thyroid nodule (not recorded which). Some clones in this sample may be carry-over from other donors' samples. V and J are TRBV20-1 and TRBJ2-1; TRBD2 matches at 9 bases. The CDR3 bases are TGCAGTGTTACCATAGCGGGAGTATCGAGCTCCTACAATGAGCAGTTCTTC. Protein sequence: CSVTIAGVSSSYNEQFF.